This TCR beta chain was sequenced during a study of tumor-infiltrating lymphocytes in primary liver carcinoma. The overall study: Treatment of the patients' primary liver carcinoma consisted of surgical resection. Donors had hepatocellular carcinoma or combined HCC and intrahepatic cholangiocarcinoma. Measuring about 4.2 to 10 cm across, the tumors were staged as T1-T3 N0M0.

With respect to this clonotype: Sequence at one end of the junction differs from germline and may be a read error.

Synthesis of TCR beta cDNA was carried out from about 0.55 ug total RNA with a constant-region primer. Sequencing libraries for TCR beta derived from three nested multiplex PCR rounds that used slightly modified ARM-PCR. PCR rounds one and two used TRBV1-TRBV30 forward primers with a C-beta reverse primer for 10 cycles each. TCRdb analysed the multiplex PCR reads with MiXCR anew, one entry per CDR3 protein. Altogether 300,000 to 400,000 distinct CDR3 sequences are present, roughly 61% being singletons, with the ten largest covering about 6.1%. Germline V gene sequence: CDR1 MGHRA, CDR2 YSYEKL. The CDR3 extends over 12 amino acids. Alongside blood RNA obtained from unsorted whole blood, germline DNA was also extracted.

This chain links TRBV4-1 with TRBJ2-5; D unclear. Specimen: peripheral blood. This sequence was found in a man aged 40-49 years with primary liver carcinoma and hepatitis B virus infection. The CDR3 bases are TGTGCCAGCAGCCAAACAGAAGGGACCCAGTACTTC. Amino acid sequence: CASSQTEGTQYF.